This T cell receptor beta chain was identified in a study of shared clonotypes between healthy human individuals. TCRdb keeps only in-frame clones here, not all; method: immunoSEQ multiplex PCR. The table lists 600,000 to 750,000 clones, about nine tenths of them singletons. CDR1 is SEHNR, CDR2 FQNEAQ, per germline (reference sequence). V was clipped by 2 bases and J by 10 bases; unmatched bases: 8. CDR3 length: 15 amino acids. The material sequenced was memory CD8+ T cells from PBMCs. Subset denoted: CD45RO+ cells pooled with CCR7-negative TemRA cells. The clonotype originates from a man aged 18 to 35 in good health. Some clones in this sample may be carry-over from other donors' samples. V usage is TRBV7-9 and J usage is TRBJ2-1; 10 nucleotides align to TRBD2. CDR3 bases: TGTGCCAGCAGCTTAAAAGCGGGAGGGCCTGCGGAGCAGTTCTTC. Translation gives CASSLKAGGPAEQFF.